One and the same sample provided the 10 T cell receptor beta chains below, sequenced in a study of T-cell reconstitution after alpha-beta-depleted transplantation in children. Unique molecular identifiers were built into the TCRbeta library. Each CDR3 protein gets one entry after TCRdb re-called the PCR reads with MiXCR. The sample includes about 250,000 distinct CDR3 sequences, 20% to 30% of them seen just once. The source material was PBMCs, mostly from graft donor cells, sampled 360 days after TCRalphabeta/CD19-depleted stem cell transplant. Receptors originate from a female patient aged 2-9 years who had a stem cell transplant for congenital amegakaryocytic thrombocytopenia, so the T cells may come from the graft donor.

The V call is TRBV7-6, the J call TRBJ2-5; D ambiguous. CDR1 is SGHVS, CDR2 FNYEAQ, per germline. CDR3 length: 13 amino acids. The V and J ends lost 1 base and 4 bases respectively, with 7 bases between them. The CDR3 region has the DNA TGTGCCAGCAGCTTAGTTTGGGGAGAGACCCAGTACTTC. It translates to CASSLVWGETQYF.

This clonotype was seen more than once but under ten times. The chain joins TRBV6-5 to TRBJ1-1; D is undetermined. CDR1 MNHEY and CDR2 SVGAGI come from the germline V gene. The CDR3 has 11 amino acids. Trimming cost V 6 bases and J 9 bases, with 11 bases left between them. Here the CDR3 DNA reads TGTGCCAGCAGCGACGGAGATAAAGCTTTCTTT. Encoded protein: CASSDGDKAFF.

The table lists this clonotype with a few counts. The chain employs TRBV7-8 and TRBJ2-1; 8 positions match TRBD2. CDR3 length: 11 residues. From germline, CDR1 is SGHVS and CDR2 FQNEAQ. V lost 6 bases, J lost 9 bases, and 1 base stayed unmatched. The CDR3 DNA reads TGTGCCAGCAGAGCGGGGGCTGAGCAGTTCTTC. It yields the protein CASRAGAEQFF.

At least ten counts were recorded for this clonotype. V usage is TRBV12-3 or TRBV12-4 and J usage is TRBJ2-7; 9 bases are a match to TRBD1. V shed 2 bases and J 3 bases; nucleotides not matched to a gene: 2. The CDR3 loop spans 14 amino acids. CDR3 nucleotides: TGTGCCAGCAGTTTACGGGACAGGGACTACGAGCAGTACTTC. Translation: CASSLRDRDYEQYF.

This chain joins TRBV2 and TRBJ2-1; D call uncertain. The CDR3 covers 12 residues. Looked up from germline, CDR1 is SNHLY and CDR2 is FYNNEI. Trimming cost V 0 bases and J 9 bases, with 6 bases left between them. For the CDR3, the DNA is TGTGCCAGCAGTGAAGCGCACGGTGAGCAGTTCTTC. Its protein product is CASSEAHGEQFF.

This clonotype was found a few times. The rearrangement links TRBV11-2 to TRBJ2-1, with D perhaps matching TRBD1 (5 bases). V was shortened by 2 bases and J by 4 bases, with 12 bases between the two germline ends. Germline values: CDR1 SGHAT, CDR2 FQNNGV. The CDR3 contains 15 residues. CDR3 bases: TGTGCCAGCAGCTTACAGGGTCCCCTTTACAATGAGCAGTTCTTC. It yields the protein CASSLQGPLYNEQFF.

The sample holds many counts of this clonotype. The genes are TRBV4-2 and TRBJ1-1; perhaps TRBD1 as D (6 bases). Germline V gives CDR1 LGHNA, CDR2 YNFKEQ. Trimming pared 4 bases from V and 4 bases from J, leaving 10 bases between. The CDR3 is 13 amino acids. CDR3 in amino acids: CASSPTGSTEAFF. The CDR3, as DNA: TGTGCCAGCAGCCCAACAGGGAGCACTGAAGCTTTCTTT.

V and J are TRBV3-1 and TRBJ2-2; weak D call: TRBD2 (6 bases). The V end lost 2 bases, the J end lost 1 base, and 11 bases lay between the germline ends. CDR3 size: 16 residues. Looked up from germline, CDR1 is LGHDT and CDR2 is YNNKEL (reference sequence). The CDR3 DNA follows: TGTGCCAGCAGCCAAAGGGGAGGAGGGAACACCGGGGAGCTGTTTTTT. Amino acid sequence: CASSQRGGGNTGELFF.

The V gene is TRBV20-1, the J gene TRBJ1-2; D is perhaps TRBD1 (6 bases). This CDR3 contains 13 residues. Germline values: CDR1 DFQATT, CDR2 SNEGSKA (reference sequence). The CDR3 coding sequence is TGCCCTGACCCCGGGACACCTAACTATGGCTACACCTTC. Its protein product is CPDPGTPNYGYTF.

This chain links TRBV7-2 with TRBJ2-5; 8 nucleotides line up with TRBD1. Looked up from germline, CDR1 is SGHTA and CDR2 is FQGNSA. CDR3 size: 14 residues. J lost 5 bases, V lost 5 bases, and 7 bases had no gene match. Here the CDR3 DNA reads TGTGCCAGCAGCCCCGGACAGGGAGCGGAGACCCAGTACTTC. It is translated as CASSPGQGAETQYF. The whole variable domain, remainder taken from reference TRBV7-2 and TRBJ2-5, is GAGVSQSPSNKVTEKGKDVELRCDPISGHTALYWYRQSLGQGLEFLIYFQGNSAPDKSGLPSDRFSAERTGGSVSTLTIQRTQQEDSAVYLCASSPGQGAETQYFGPGTRLLVL.